One and the same sample provided the 21 T cell receptor beta chains below, sequenced in a study of regulatory T cells in long-lasting Graves disease. CDR3-region Arm-PCR and iRepertoire HTBI primers produced the TCR beta libraries. TCRdb reprocessed the multiplex PCR reads with MiXCR, giving one entry per CDR3 protein. In the table there are some 370,000 distinct CDR3 sequences, roughly 24% of which are singletons. Time point denoted: persistent/refractory GD, antithyroid drugs over 5 years with positive TRAb. Generation of the TCR library employed RNA extracted from PBMCs. Specimen: peripheral blood mononuclear cells (PBMCs), collected when the disease was refractory, from a patient treated with antithyroid drugs. The receptors shown here come from a woman aged 40 to 49 with Graves disease.

The genes are TRBV7-3 and TRBJ2-1, with D perhaps matching TRBD1 (5 bases). Germline V gives CDR1 SGHTA, CDR2 FQGTGA. V was pared by 5 bases and J by 6 bases, with 8 bases between. This CDR3 is built from 12 residues. CDR3 bases: TGTGCCAGCAGCGCCACAGGCAATGAGCAGTTCTTC. Its translation: CASSATGNEQFF.

This clonotype has only a few counts. A single base separates this from a much larger clone, so it may be a read error. The rearrangement uses TRBV28 and TRBJ1-4; D not certain. V gave up 6 bases and J gave up 7 bases, with 6 bases separating them. This CDR3 contains 11 residues. Germline loops: CDR1 MDHEN, CDR2 SYDVKM. The CDR3 is CASRLGEKLFF. The CDR3 DNA reads as TGTGCCAGCAGGTTGGGTGAAAAACTGTTTTTT.

Ten or more counts support this clonotype. The V call is TRBV11-2, the J call TRBJ2-5; 8 nucleotides agree with TRBD2. This CDR3 is built from 14 residues. Germline CDR1 and CDR2: SGHAT and FQNNGV. J lost 2 bases, V lost 5 bases, and 4 bases had no gene match. DNA for the CDR3: TGTGCCAGCAGCCAGGGACTAGGACAAGAGACCCAGTACTTC. Translation: CASSQGLGQETQYF.

Points on this clonotype: It differs at one base from a far larger clone, so likely a read error. This chain connects TRBV5-6 to TRBJ2-7; D unclear. This CDR3 is 11 amino acids long. The germline V gene has CDR1 SGHDT and CDR2 YYEEEE. CDR3 loop: CASSPSYEQHF. CDR3 nucleotides: TGTGCCAGCAGCCCCTCCTACGAGCAGCACTTC.

This chain uses TRBV28 with TRBJ1-2; D perhaps matches TRBD1 (5 bases). Looked up from germline, CDR1 is MDHEN and CDR2 is SYDVKM. The CDR3 is 12 residues long. V lost 3 bases and J lost 7, with 9 bases in between. This chain's CDR3 is CASSLWQGGYTF. For the CDR3, the DNA is TGTGCCAGCAGTTTGTGGCAGGGTGGCTACACCTTC.

In this sample, this clonotype turned up many times. V and J are TRBV25-1 and TRBJ2-5; D not certain. Trimming stripped 4 bases from V and 2 bases from J, with 8 bases between. The CDR3 has 13 amino acids. CDR1 and CDR2 from the germline V gene are MGHDK and SYGVNS. The CDR3 reads CASSAMGQETQYF. CDR3 coding DNA: TGTGCCAGCAGTGCGATGGGACAAGAGACCCAGTACTTC.

The J gene is TRBJ1-2, the V gene TRBV9; TRBD1 agrees at 7 bases. The V gene end was trimmed by 0 bases and the J gene end by 4 bases; junction bases not matched to a gene: 3. Germline lookup yields CDR1 SGDLS and CDR2 YYNGEE. The CDR3 covers 14 residues. The CDR3 DNA reads TGTGCCAGCAGCGTAGACCCAGGGGGCTATGGCTACACCTTC. Its translation: CASSVDPGGYGYTF.

A note on this clonotype: A much larger clone differs by one base, so this may be a read error. The chain links TRBV28 to TRBJ1-1; D gene unclear. The CDR3 covers 12 residues. Germline values: CDR1 MDHEN, CDR2 SYDVKM. Trimming cost V 7 bases and J 8 bases, with 14 bases left between them. The CDR3 DNA reads as TGTGCCAGCACTACTGGGTGGAAAGAAGCTTTCTTT. Its translation: CASTTGWKEAFF.

This clonotype was seen at least ten times. The chain recombines TRBV12-3 or TRBV12-4 with TRBJ2-7, with unresolved D. The CDR3 length is 15 residues. V was cut by 0 bases and J by 5 bases, with 14 bases left in between. CDR3 protein: CASSLAGNQTHEQYF. For the CDR3, the DNA is TGTGCCAGCAGTTTAGCGGGTAACCAAACCCACGAGCAGTACTTC.

A word on this clonotype: A much more abundant neighbour one base away suggests this may be a read error. The chain employs TRBV15 and TRBJ2-7; D is ambiguous. Trimming took 11 bases from V and 0 from J, leaving 14 bases between them. The CDR3 sequence is 13 residues long. Germline-derived CDR1 and CDR2 are LNHNV and YYDKDF (reference sequence). The CDR3 here is CAASELSSYEQYF. CDR3 bases: TGTGCCGCCTCAGAATTGAGCTCCTACGAGCAGTACTTC. The full variable domain, rest sourced from reference TRBV15 and TRBJ2-7, is DAMVIQNPRYQVTQFGKPVTLSCSQTLNHNVMYWYQQKSSQAPKLLFHYYDKDFNNEADTPDNFQSRRPNTSFCFLDIRSPGLGDTAMYLCAASELSSYEQYFGPGTRLTVT.

This chain connects TRBV5-1 to TRBJ2-1; D ambiguous. Between the trimmed V and J ends, which lost 2 bases and 1 base, there was a span of 7 bases. This CDR3 is 14 amino acids long. Germline V gene data show CDR1 as SGHRS and CDR2 as YFSETQ. The CDR3 region is CASSLSRSYNEQFF. For the CDR3, the DNA is TGCGCCAGCAGCTTAAGTCGATCCTACAATGAGCAGTTCTTC.

Ten or more counts support this clonotype. The rearrangement joins TRBV29-1 to TRBJ2-7; D might be TRBD1 (6 bases). With 7 bases removed from V and 3 bases from J, the gap between germline ends came to 13 bases. The V gene's germline CDR1 is SQVTM and CDR2 ANQGSEA. The CDR3 has 12 residues. CDR3 loop: CSGKDRYYEQYF. In DNA, the CDR3 is TGCAGCGGAAAGGACAGATACTACGAGCAGTACTTC.

The table lists this clonotype with many counts. CDR3 amino acids: CASRTPGLAGNEQYF. The CDR3 DNA reads as TGTGCCAGCAGGACCCCGGGACTAGCGGGAAACGAGCAGTACTTC. J is TRBJ2-7 and V is TRBV6-1; 13 bases line up with TRBD2. Unmatched junction bases numbered 7, after V lost 6 bases and J lost 5 bases. The CDR3 is made up of 15 amino acids. Germline loops: CDR1 MNHNS, CDR2 SASEGT.

This clonotype was seen a handful of times. The CDR3 spells CATPGDSTGELFF. For the CDR3, the DNA is TGCGCCACCCCAGGCGACTCCACCGGGGAGCTGTTTTTT. The genes are TRBV5-1 and TRBJ2-2; D is uncertain. Germline-derived CDR1 and CDR2 are SGHRS and YFSETQ. The V end lost 9 bases, the J end lost 4 bases, and 13 bases lay between the germline ends. This CDR3 has 13 amino acids.

This clonotype appeared once. This sequence may be a read error, since a much larger clone differs from it by one base. The chain uses TRBV19 and TRBJ2-7; the D gene is possibly TRBD2 (6 bases). The V gene's germline CDR1 is LNHDA and CDR2 SQIVND (reference sequence). The CDR3 runs 15 residues. Deletions cut 3 bases from V and 5 bases from J, with 17 bases between. The DNA for the CDR3 is TGTGCCAGTAGTATGCGGCCGCGGACTACCGACGAGCAGTACTTC. Protein product: CASSMRPRTTDEQYF.

This clonotype turned up a few times. The chain joins TRBV28 to TRBJ1-3; D uncertain. Per the germline V gene, CDR1 is MDHEN and CDR2 is SYDVKM. Trimming removed 4 bases from V and 3 bases from J, with 13 bases in between. This CDR3 is 15 amino acids long. CDR3 nucleotides: TGTGCCAGCAGTTCCCCTCTTTGGGTTGGAAACACCATATATTTT. This codes for CASSSPLWVGNTIYF.

This clonotype was picked up many times. V usage is TRBV29-1 and J usage is TRBJ2-5; D remains unclear. Germline CDR1 and CDR2: SQVTM and ANQGSEA. The V gene lost 3 bases and the J gene lost 4 bases, with 21 bases spanning the gap. This CDR3 is 16 amino acids long. CDR3 in amino acids: CSVEWSLLSVRETQYF. The CDR3 DNA reads TGCAGCGTTGAGTGGAGCCTATTGTCGGTACGAGAGACCCAGTACTTC.

For this clonotype: It may be a read error: a sequence one base away is much more abundant. The chain carries TRBV12-3 or TRBV12-4 and TRBJ1-2; no definite D call. The CDR3 spans 15 residues. CDR3 in amino acids: CASSSTPDGFYGCTF. CDR3 sequence (DNA): TGTGCCAGCAGTTCAACCCCGGACGGTTTCTATGGCTGCACCTTC.

A word on this clonotype: This may stem from a read error, because a much larger clone lies one nucleotide away. The genes are TRBV7-9 and TRBJ2-5; the match to TRBD1 covers 8 bases. The CDR3 extends over 14 amino acids. The germline CDR1 and CDR2 sequences are SEHNR and FQNEAQ (reference sequence). The CDR3 spells CASGLWTGRETQYF. In DNA, the CDR3 is TGTGCCAGCGGCTTATGGACAGGGCGGGAGACCCAGTACTTC.

This clonotype was counted many times. This chain links TRBV11-1 with TRBJ1-1; no reliable D call. The V end lost 2 bases, the J end lost 1 base, and 8 bases lay between the germline ends. Germline-derived CDR1 and CDR2 are SGHAT and FQDESV (reference sequence). This CDR3 contains 14 residues. The DNA of the CDR3 is TGTGCCAGCAGCTTAAGCTCAGGGAACACTGAAGCTTTCTTT. This translates into CASSLSSGNTEAFF.

The sample holds many counts of this clonotype. This chain uses TRBV28 with TRBJ1-5; 8 bases map to TRBD1. Germline V gene sequence: CDR1 MDHEN, CDR2 SYDVKM. The CDR3 spans 17 residues. V gave up 5 bases and J gave up 2 bases; unmatched junction bases: 11. The CDR3 protein is CASSRRQGLRGNQPQHF. DNA for the CDR3: TGTGCCAGCAGTAGGCGACAGGGGTTGCGTGGCAATCAGCCCCAGCATTTT.